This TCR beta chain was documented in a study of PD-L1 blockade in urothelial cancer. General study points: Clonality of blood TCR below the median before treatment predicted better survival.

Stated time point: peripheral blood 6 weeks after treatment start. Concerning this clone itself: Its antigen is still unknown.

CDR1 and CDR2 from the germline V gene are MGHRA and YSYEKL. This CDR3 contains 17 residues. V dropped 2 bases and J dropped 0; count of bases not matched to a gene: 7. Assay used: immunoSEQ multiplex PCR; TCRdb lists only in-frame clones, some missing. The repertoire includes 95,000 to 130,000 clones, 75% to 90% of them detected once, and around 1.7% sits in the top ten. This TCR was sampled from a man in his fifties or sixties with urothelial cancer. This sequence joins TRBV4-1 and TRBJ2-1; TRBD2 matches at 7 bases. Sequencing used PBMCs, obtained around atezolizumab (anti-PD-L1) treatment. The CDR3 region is CASSQLFGGSSYNEQFF. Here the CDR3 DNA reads TGCGCCAGCAGCCAACTGTTTGGCGGGAGCTCCTACAATGAGCAGTTCTTC.